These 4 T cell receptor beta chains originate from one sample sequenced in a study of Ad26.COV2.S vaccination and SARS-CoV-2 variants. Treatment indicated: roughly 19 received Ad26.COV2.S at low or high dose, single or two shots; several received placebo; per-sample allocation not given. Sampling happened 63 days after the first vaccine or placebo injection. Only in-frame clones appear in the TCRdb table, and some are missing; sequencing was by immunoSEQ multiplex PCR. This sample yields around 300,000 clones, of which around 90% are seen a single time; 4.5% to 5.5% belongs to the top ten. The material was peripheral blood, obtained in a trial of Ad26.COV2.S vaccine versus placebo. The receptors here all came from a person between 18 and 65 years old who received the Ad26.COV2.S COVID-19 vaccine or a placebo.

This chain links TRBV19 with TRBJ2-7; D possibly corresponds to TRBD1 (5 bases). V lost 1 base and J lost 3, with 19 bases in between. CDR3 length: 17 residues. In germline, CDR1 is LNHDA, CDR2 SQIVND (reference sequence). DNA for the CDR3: TGTGCCAGTAGTATAGCATGGGGCAGGCTACCCTACTACGAGCAGTACTTC. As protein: CASSIAWGRLPYYEQYF.

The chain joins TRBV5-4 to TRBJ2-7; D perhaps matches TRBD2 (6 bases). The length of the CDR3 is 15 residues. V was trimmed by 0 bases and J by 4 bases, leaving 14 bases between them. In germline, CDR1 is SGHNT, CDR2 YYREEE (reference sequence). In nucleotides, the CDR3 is TGTGCCAGCAGCTTGGGGCGGGGTAATATTTACGAGCAGTACTTC. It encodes CASSLGRGNIYEQYF.

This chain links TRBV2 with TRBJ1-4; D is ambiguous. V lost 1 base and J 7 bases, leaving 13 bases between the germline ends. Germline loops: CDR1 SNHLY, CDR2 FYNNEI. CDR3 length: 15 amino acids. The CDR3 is CASSEESVRGEKLFF. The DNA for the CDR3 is TGTGCCAGCAGTGAAGAGTCGGTACGAGGTGAAAAACTGTTTTTT.

This CDR3 is CATYSGGVTGELFF. For the CDR3, the DNA is TGTGCCACTTATAGCGGGGGGGTGACCGGGGAGCTGTTTTTT. The chain joins TRBV19 to TRBJ2-2; 11 bases are shared with TRBD2. Trimming removed 10 bases from V and 5 bases from J; junction bases left unmatched: 6. The CDR3 is 14 amino acids. Germline V gene lookup returns CDR1 LNHDA and CDR2 SQIVND (reference sequence).